This TCR beta chain originates from a study of blood T cell repertoires in COVID-19. Study details: Sites in the United States, Italy and Spain provided acute and convalescent COVID-19 samples. From T cells, B-cell-depleted T cells, or PBMCs came the material, which was cDNA or gDNA.

Authors' data handling: Amplification of reference gene primers was used by the study to estimate nucleated cell counts. Clones were sequenced by immunoSEQ multiplex PCR, and TCRdb holds only the in-frame ones, with some missing. The V and J calls and clone size were taken over from that table, and D and trimming were inferred from the DNA. The sample carries 50,000 to 80,000 clones, about 86% recorded once. This CDR3 has 14 residues. The germline CDR1 and CDR2 sequences are KGHSH and LQKENI. The ends were cut back, 0 bases at V and 4 bases at J, with 10 bases in the middle. The clonotype was recovered from a man in his fifties with active COVID-19. Sequenced input: peripheral blood. V is TRBV18 and J is TRBJ2-7; tentatively, D is TRBD2 (6 bases). CDR3 protein: CASSPPGGPYEQYV. The CDR3 DNA is TGTGCCAGCTCACCACCCGGGGGACCTTACGAGCAGTACGTC.